Shown below are 10 T cell receptor beta chains from a single sample sequenced in a study of T cells in Graves' hyperthyroidism and ophthalmopathy. What was amplified from RNA transcripts were TCR beta CDR3 regions. HTBI primers were employed in a first-round RT-PCR of the TCR CDR3. Each CDR3 protein gets one entry after TCRdb re-called the multiplex PCR reads with MiXCR. The data hold about 570,000 distinct CDR3 sequences, with around 42% observed a single time. The specimen sequenced was peripheral blood or thyroid tissue (not recorded which). The receptor source for this set is an adult woman with Graves' disease, either hyperthyroidism or ophthalmopathy (not recorded which).

The gene calls are TRBV12-3 or TRBV12-4 and TRBJ1-3; D is uncertain. Trimming took off 2 bases at V and 5 bases at J, with 4 bases between the two ends. The CDR3 length is 12 residues. CDR3 coding DNA: TGTGCCAGCAGTTTAACTCGAAACACCATATATTTT. It codes for CASSLTRNTIYF.

This clonotype was observed a few times. The chain has TRBV7-9 and TRBJ1-2, with a possible D match to TRBD1 (6 bases). Germline V gene lookup returns CDR1 SEHNR and CDR2 FQNEAQ (reference sequence). The V and J ends lost 4 bases and 3 bases respectively, with 12 bases between them. There are 14 residues in the CDR3. The CDR3 bases are TGTGCCAGCAGCTGGTCACAGGGTGACTATGGCTACACCTTC. Its protein product is CASSWSQGDYGYTF.

The DNA for the CDR3 is TGTGCCAGCTTAGAGTCGGAAGCTTTTGGGGGCTACACCTTC. It translates to CASLESEAFGGYTF. The rearrangement uses TRBV25-1 and TRBJ1-2; unclear D gene. Per germline, CDR1 MGHDK and CDR2 SYGVNS. The CDR3 extends over 14 amino acids. With 8 bases removed from V and 8 bases from J, the gap between germline ends came to 21 bases.

The CDR3 bases are TGCAGCGTTGAGACAGGGTTCTACGAGCAGTACTTC. It codes for CSVETGFYEQYF. The rearrangement uses TRBV29-1 and TRBJ2-7; 7 nucleotides align to TRBD1. Trimming took 3 bases from V and 3 from J; bases not matched to a gene: 2. Germline assignment: CDR1 SQVTM and CDR2 ANQGSEA. The CDR3 runs 12 residues.

This clonotype has only one observation. The rearrangement links TRBV29-1 to TRBJ2-5; D might be TRBD2 (6 bases). The J call is uncertain, as TRBJ2-7 better fits the DNA end. Germline V lookup: CDR1 SQVTM, CDR2 ANQGSEA. This CDR3 contains 11 residues. CDR3: CSARLVTEQYF. The DNA for the CDR3 is TGCAGCGCACGACTAGTCACCGAGCAGTACTTC.

The CDR3 sequence: CASSPPTRRETQYF. DNA of the CDR3: TGTGCCAGCTCACCACCCACTAGAAGAGAGACCCAGTACTTC. V usage is TRBV18 and J usage is TRBJ2-5; tentative D call: TRBD2 (5 bases). Trimming cost V 0 bases and J 4 bases, with 9 bases left between them. Germline V gene data show CDR1 as KGHSH and CDR2 as LQKENI. CDR3 length equals 14 residues.

This clonotype was counted at least ten times. This chain links TRBV7-9 with TRBJ1-2, with no clear D. Germline V gene sequence: CDR1 SEHNR, CDR2 FQNEAQ (reference sequence). V lost 5 bases and J lost 8, with 9 bases in between. The CDR3 length is 11 residues. Written as DNA, the CDR3 is TGTGCCAGCAGCGATAGATTGGGCTACACCTTC. Protein product: CASSDRLGYTF.

V and J are TRBV20-1 and TRBJ2-5; D might be TRBD1 (7 bases). Looked up from germline, CDR1 is DFQATT and CDR2 is SNEGSKA (reference sequence). The CDR3 has 13 residues. The germline V and J ends were trimmed by 7 bases and 1 base, with 13 bases remaining between them. CDR3 protein: CSGNRGGQETQYF. In nucleotides, the CDR3 is TGCAGTGGGAACAGGGGAGGCCAAGAGACCCAGTACTTC.

The table lists this clonotype with a few counts. V gene TRBV3-1 combines with J gene TRBJ2-5; 9 bases line up with TRBD2. CDR3 size: 13 residues. The V gene end was trimmed by 8 bases and the J gene end by 5 bases; junction bases not matched to a gene: 6. Germline V lookup: CDR1 LGHDT, CDR2 YNNKEL (reference sequence). The CDR3 reads CASGGRAGETQYF. The CDR3, as DNA: TGTGCCAGCGGCGGGAGGGCCGGGGAGACCCAGTACTTC.

V is TRBV29-1 and J is TRBJ1-2, with a tentative D call TRBD1 (5 bases). This CDR3 spans 14 amino acids. CDR1 and CDR2 (germline): SQVTM, ANQGSEA. V was cut by 6 bases and J by 1 base, with 15 bases left in between. Written as DNA, the CDR3 is TGCAGCGTCGTGGGGAGGGACCGTAACTATGGCTACACCTTC. Translated: CSVVGRDRNYGYTF.